Sequencing of this T cell receptor (beta chain) was carried out in a study of response to subunit inactivated influenza vaccine. CDR1 SGHRS and CDR2 YFSETQ come from the germline V gene. This CDR3 has 13 residues. V was trimmed by 4 bases and J by 3 bases, leaving 10 bases between them. General observations from the study: It was the authors' suggestion that each seasonal influenza vaccination recruits few new T cells.

TCRdb fed the RT-PCR reads into MiXCR, producing one record per CDR3 protein. This sample has over 650,000 distinct CDR3 sequences, with approximately 18% found just once. This clonotype occurred a few times. Antigen specificity is unknown. The sample consisted of PBMCs from blood, taken around 5 days after vaccination. V and J are TRBV5-1 and TRBJ2-5; the D gene is possibly TRBD1 (6 bases). The clonotype originates from a man aged 45-65 years who received an inactivated influenza vaccine. The CDR3 here is CASSTSGEETQYF. CDR3 bases: TGCGCCAGCAGCACTTCAGGGGAAGAGACCCAGTACTTC. Full variable domain (missing parts from reference TRBV5-1 and TRBJ2-5): KAGVTQTPRYLIKTRGQQVTLSCSPISGHRSVSWYQQTPGQGLQFLFEYFSETQRNKGNFPGRFSGRQFSNSRSEMNVSTLELGDSALYLCASSTSGEETQYFGPGTRLLVL.